This TCR beta chain was sequenced in a study of T cells in Graves' hyperthyroidism and ophthalmopathy. Uncontrolled infection, other autoimmune disease, pregnancy or lactation disqualified patients from enrolment. CDR1 is MNHEY and CDR2 is SMNVEV in the germline V gene (reference sequence). This CDR3 is 12 amino acids long. Turning to this clonotype: The junction shows a germline mismatch at one end, possibly a read error.

Researchers amplified the TCR beta CDR3 regions from RNA transcripts. RT-PCR in the first round (using the HTBI primer set) targeted the TCR CDR3. TCRdb redid the calling of the multiplex PCR reads with MiXCR, one entry per CDR3 protein. The sample carries about half a million distinct CDR3 sequences, about 16% recorded once. The rearrangement uses TRBV27 and TRBJ2-3; TRBD2 is a possible D gene (5 bases). The sequenced sample consisted of blood. This sequence originates from a woman aged 25 to 45 with Graves' ophthalmopathy. The CDR3 DNA reads as TGTGCCAGCAGTTTGAACGGGGATACGAAGTATTTT. Its translation is CASSLNGDTKYF.